This TCR beta chain appears in the sequencing data of a study of somatic mutations in cytotoxic T cells in rheumatoid arthritis. Only in-frame clones appear in the TCRdb table, and some are missing; sequencing was by immunoSEQ multiplex PCR. The sample shows some 14,000 clones, 65% to 80% of them seen only once. The CDR3 is made up of 16 amino acids. CDR1 is MNHEY and CDR2 is SMNVEV in the germline V gene (reference sequence). Trimming took off 3 bases at V and 7 bases at J, with 19 bases between the two ends. Source material: CD8+ T cells sorted from blood. This TCR was recovered from an adult with rheumatoid arthritis. This chain joins TRBV27 and TRBJ1-5; D is unresolved. The CDR3 here is CASSFRSPGDSQPQHF. The DNA for the CDR3 is TGTGCCAGCAGTTTCCGAAGCCCGGGAGATAGCCAGCCCCAGCATTTT.